Sequencing of this T cell receptor (beta chain) was carried out in a study of CD8+CD57+ T cells in acquired aplastic anemia. CDR3 length: 16 residues. Germline CDR1 and CDR2: SGHTA and FQGNSA. V was pared by 5 bases and J by 6 bases, with 10 bases of the junction left unmatched. Patients selected for sequencing had displayed CD8+CD57+ cell expansion by flow cytometry. TCR beta VDJ combinations and CDR3 sequences were profiled from genomic DNA. TCRdb processed the reads anew with MiXCR; each CDR3 protein has one entry. The sample has 150,000 to 200,000 distinct CDR3 sequences; about 64% are singletons. This clonotype was picked up a small number of times.

The specimen was sorted CD4+, CD8+, or CD8+CD57+ T cells (not recorded which) from PBMCs. The J gene is TRBJ2-2, the V gene TRBV7-2; 9 bases are a match to TRBD2. The source of this sequence is a human donor with aplastic anemia. The CDR3 is CASSPQVAGESGELFF. CDR3 in DNA: TGTGCCAGCAGCCCCCAGGTAGCGGGAGAGTCCGGGGAGCTGTTTTTT.